These 21 T cell receptor beta chains came from one sample sequenced in a study of cytomegalovirus exposure and HLA in healthy donors. A multiplex PCR was run with 60 Vbeta primers and 13 Jbeta primers. This table comes from immunoSEQ multiplex PCR, and its TCRdb copy is limited to in-frame clones, with some not included. This table has approximately 180,000 clones, around four fifths appearing once. The sequencing sample was made of PBMCs. These receptors all come from a girl between 5 and 17 years old in good health and CMV-seropositive.

The J gene is TRBJ1-2, the V gene TRBV27; tentative D call: TRBD1 (5 bases). V gave up 5 bases and J gave up 2 bases, with 9 bases separating them. Germline V gene data show CDR1 as MNHEY and CDR2 as SMNVEV (reference sequence). The CDR3 sequence is 13 residues long. The CDR3 nucleotides are TGTGCCAGCAGTCTAGGGGTAAACTATGGCTACACCTTC. Its protein product is CASSLGVNYGYTF.

This sequence joins TRBV15 and TRBJ1-5; D perhaps matches TRBD1 (6 bases). This CDR3 region has 13 residues. Germline CDR1 LNHNV, CDR2 YYDKDF (reference sequence). Trimming cost V 6 bases and J 2 bases, with 8 bases left between them. DNA of the CDR3: TGTGCCACCAGACAGGGACGCAATCAGCCCCAGCATTTT. Translated: CATRQGRNQPQHF.

The rearrangement joins TRBV19 to TRBJ2-7; 8 bases map to TRBD2. The CDR3 contains 15 residues. CDR1 and CDR2 (germline): LNHDA, SQIVND (reference sequence). The V gene end was trimmed by 1 base and the J gene end by 2 bases; junction bases not matched to a gene: 4. CDR3 in DNA: TGTGCCAGTAGTATAGCCGGGAGGGGTACCTACGAGCAGTACTTC. This encodes CASSIAGRGTYEQYF.

The chain recombines TRBV7-9 with TRBJ1-1; the D is unclear. Per the germline V gene, CDR1 is SEHNR and CDR2 is FQNEAQ (reference sequence). CDR3 length equals 12 residues. V was clipped by 2 bases and J by 1 base, with 2 bases between them. In nucleotides, the CDR3 is TGTGCCAGCAGCTTACAGAACACTGAAGCTTTCTTT. Its translation: CASSLQNTEAFF.

This chain uses TRBV20-1 with TRBJ1-1; perhaps TRBD1 as D (5 bases). With 6 bases removed from V and 8 bases from J, the gap between germline ends came to 13 bases. In germline, CDR1 is DFQATT, CDR2 SNEGSKA (reference sequence). This CDR3 contains 11 residues. This CDR3 is CSAGGGIEAFF. The CDR3 nucleotides are TGCAGTGCCGGGGGGGGAATAGAAGCTTTCTTT.

The J gene is TRBJ2-7, the V gene TRBV5-4, with TRBD2 identical over 9 bases. CDR3 length: 17 amino acids. V lost 0 bases and J lost 3; bases outside the gene matches: 10. Germline CDR1 reads SGHNT; CDR2 reads YYREEE (reference sequence). CDR3 in DNA: TGTGCCAGCAGCTTGGGGGGCGGGAGGGAAGGAGGCTACGAGCAGTACTTC. Translation: CASSLGGGREGGYEQYF. The whole variable domain, remainder taken from reference TRBV5-4 and TRBJ2-7, is ETGVTQSPTHLIKTRGQQVTLRCSSQSGHNTVSWYQQALGQGPQFIFQYYREEENGRGNFPPRFSGLQFPNYSSELNVNALELDDSALYLCASSLGGGREGGYEQYFGPGTRLTVT.

The CDR3 coding sequence is TGTGCTAGTGGTTTGTCGGCGGGCAACACCGGGGAGCTGTTTTTT. As protein: CASGLSAGNTGELFF. This rearrangement joins TRBV12-5 to TRBJ2-2; perhaps TRBD2 as D (5 bases). The V end was cut by 2 bases, the J end by 2 bases, with 9 bases between. The CDR3 loop spans 15 amino acids. The V gene's germline CDR1 is LGHNT and CDR2 FRNRAP. The complete variable domain, with remaining parts taken from reference TRBV12-5 and TRBJ2-2, reads DARVTQTPRHKVTEMGQEVTMRCQPILGHNTVFWYRQTMMQGLELLAYFRNRAPLDDSGMPKDRFSAEMPDATLATLKIQPSEPRDSAVYFCASGLSAGNTGELFFGEGSRLTVL.

The chain combines TRBV9 with TRBJ1-1; no firm D call. Germline assignment: CDR1 SGDLS and CDR2 YYNGEE. Between the trimmed V and J ends, which lost 0 bases and 7 bases, there was a span of 10 bases. The CDR3 is 13 amino acids. CDR3 in DNA: TGTGCCAGCAGCGTAGAACAGAAAGATGAAGCTTTCTTT. Translated: CASSVEQKDEAFF.

The chain uses TRBV4-1 and TRBJ1-1; D might be TRBD1 (5 bases). The ends were cut back, 2 bases at V and 4 bases at J, with 14 bases in the middle. The CDR3 runs 15 residues. Germline loops: CDR1 MGHRA, CDR2 YSYEKL. In nucleotides, the CDR3 is TGCGCCAGCAGCCAATCCAGGGTGTCGAGCACTGAAGCTTTCTTT. Translation: CASSQSRVSSTEAFF.

The chain is built from TRBV5-1 and TRBJ2-3; D ambiguous. The CDR3 extends over 17 amino acids. Trimming cost V 3 bases and J 2 bases, with 19 bases left between them. From germline, CDR1 is SGHRS and CDR2 YFSETQ. The CDR3: CASSSYLLQRNTDTQYF. The CDR3 DNA reads as TGCGCCAGCAGCTCCTATTTACTTCAGCGCAACACAGATACGCAGTATTTT.

The chain carries TRBV23-1 and TRBJ2-3; 8 positions agree with TRBD2. TRBV23-1 counts as an open reading frame of uncertain function. The CDR3 is 16 residues long. With V trimmed by 2 bases and J by 4 bases, 8 bases remained unmatched. The CDR3 reads CASSQPGGRSADTQYF. The DNA for the CDR3 is TGCGCCAGCAGTCAACCGGGGGGGCGTTCGGCAGATACGCAGTATTTT.

The chain recombines TRBV29-1 with TRBJ1-2, with a weak D call TRBD1 (5 bases). Germline V gene lookup returns CDR1 SQVTM and CDR2 ANQGSEA. V was cut by 3 bases and J by 6 bases, with 17 bases left in between. This CDR3 region has 14 residues. The CDR3 DNA reads TGCAGCGTTGAGCGTAGATTGGCAGGGAATGGCTACACCTTC. It encodes CSVERRLAGNGYTF.

This rearrangement joins TRBV6-1 to TRBJ2-3; 8 bases map to TRBD2. With V trimmed by 8 bases and J by 0 bases, 7 bases remained unmatched. Germline lookup yields CDR1 MNHNS and CDR2 SASEGT. The CDR3 extends over 15 amino acids. The CDR3 loop is CASGGERGSTDTQYF. The CDR3 coding sequence is TGTGCCAGCGGTGGTGAGCGGGGGAGCACAGATACGCAGTATTTT.

The CDR3 region is CASSPWDRESYGYTF. CDR3 bases: TGTGCCAGCAGCCCCTGGGACAGGGAGTCCTATGGCTACACCTTC. V is TRBV7-9 and J is TRBJ1-2; the match to TRBD1 covers 9 bases. The CDR3 loop spans 15 amino acids. V shed 5 bases, J shed 4 bases, and the junction held 8 bases outside the gene matches. From germline, CDR1 is SEHNR and CDR2 FQNEAQ (reference sequence).

This chain links TRBV6-6 with TRBJ2-1; possibly TRBD1 for D (5 bases). The CDR3 totals 12 residues. CDR1 and CDR2 from the germline V gene are MNHNY and SVGAGI (reference sequence). V was shortened by 6 bases and J by 12 bases, with 15 bases between the two germline ends. CDR3 nucleotides: TGTGCCAGCAGCAACGGATTAAGGGGGCAGTTCTTC. Its protein product is CASSNGLRGQFF.

The J gene is TRBJ1-1, the V gene TRBV14; D is possibly TRBD1 (5 bases). Trimming pared 0 bases from V and 9 bases from J, leaving 11 bases between. Looked up from germline, CDR1 is SGHDN and CDR2 is FVKESK. The CDR3 runs to 13 residues. The CDR3 spells CASSQDLGLKAFF. The CDR3 DNA is TGTGCCAGCAGCCAAGATCTGGGGCTGAAAGCTTTCTTT.

The CDR3: CASSLQGSPDTQYF. The DNA of the CDR3 is TGCGCCAGCAGCTTACAGGGTAGTCCAGATACGCAGTATTTT. The chain is built from TRBV5-1 and TRBJ2-3; weak D call: TRBD1 (6 bases). Germline V lookup: CDR1 SGHRS, CDR2 YFSETQ. The CDR3 has 14 amino acids. The germline V and J ends were trimmed by 2 bases and 4 bases, with 11 bases remaining between them.

About this clone itself: Other DNA sequences within the sample encode an identical CDR3. The CDR3 loop is CASSQEQGGNTEAFF. CDR3 sequence (DNA): TGCGCCAGCAGCCAGGAACAGGGGGGTAACACTGAAGCTTTCTTT. V is TRBV4-1 and J is TRBJ1-1; 8 bases line up with TRBD1. CDR1 and CDR2 from the germline V gene are MGHRA and YSYEKL. The J segment lost 2 bases and the V segment lost 3 bases, leaving 5 bases of the junction unmatched. This CDR3 has 15 residues.

This chain uses TRBV7-6 with TRBJ2-2; 7 bases line up with TRBD1. Germline V gene sequence: CDR1 SGHVS, CDR2 FNYEAQ. The CDR3 loop spans 13 amino acids. V lost 6 bases, J lost 5 bases, and 3 bases stayed unmatched. Here the CDR3 DNA reads TGTGCCAGCAGGAGACAGGGAACCGGGGAGCTGTTTTTT. It codes for CASRRQGTGELFF.

V usage is TRBV19 and J usage is TRBJ2-7; 9 nucleotides agree with TRBD1. Germline V lookup: CDR1 LNHDA, CDR2 SQIVND (reference sequence). The J segment lost 5 bases and the V segment lost 4 bases, leaving 3 bases of the junction unmatched. CDR3 length: 13 residues. CDR3: CASSTDRGDEQYF. The CDR3 DNA follows: TGTGCCAGTAGTACGGACAGGGGCGACGAGCAGTACTTC.

The chain uses TRBV21-1 and TRBJ1-1; TRBD1 reflects the table's D call only, with no check against the DNA. TRBV21-1 is deemed a pseudogene. The CDR3 consists of 14 residues. This chain's CDR3 is CASSSGPGEREAFF. CDR3 sequence (DNA): TGTGCCAGCAGCTCCGGACCAGGGGAACGGGAAGCTTTCTTT.